A selection of T cell receptor beta chains follows, all from one sample in a study of CD8+ T cells in alopecia areata. Some clones are missing from TCRdb's copy, which holds only in-frame ones; the method was immunoSEQ multiplex PCR. This sample has 180,000 or so clones, with 40% to 55% found just once. The source material was CD8+ T cells sorted from blood, sampled at week 52, from a patient treated with tofacitinib. These receptors originate from a human donor with alopecia areata. The CDR3 runs from the conserved cysteine through the conserved F or W. The order of the fields is clone size, D gene, V gene, J gene, CDR3 protein, CDR3 DNA. The D gene is left open where the match is weak. Rows may omit the clone size; those that give it use once, few, many or a size class.

-	TRBD1	TRBV30	TRBJ2-5	CAWLRPTGYQETQYF	TGTGCCTGGTTACGCCCGACAGGGTATCAAGAGACCCAGTACTTC
-	-	TRBV5-6	TRBJ2-7	CASSFSYEQYF	TGTGCCAGCAGCTTCAGCTACGAGCAGTACTTC
-	-	TRBV7-8	TRBJ1-5	CASSPGDQPQHF	TGTGCCAGCAGCCCGGGGGATCAGCCCCAGCATTTT
-	-	TRBV5-1	TRBJ1-1	CASSLRPGHTEAFF	TGCGCCAGCAGCTTGAGGCCGGGGCACACTGAAGCTTTCTTT
-	-	TRBV27	TRBJ1-2	CASSLEGDNGGYTF	TGTGCCAGCAGTTTGGAGGGGGACAATGGTGGCTACACCTTC
few	-	TRBV30	TRBJ1-1	CACAGVNTEAFF	TGTGCCTGCGCAGGGGTGAACACTGAAGCTTTCTTT
-	-	TRBV19	TRBJ2-1	CASSISGVRGPNNEQFF	TGTGCCAGTAGTATCTCGGGAGTAAGGGGCCCTAACAATGAGCAGTTCTTC
once	-	TRBV30	TRBJ1-1	CAWTARDGRFMNTEAFF	TGTGCCTGGACCGCCCGGGACGGACGGTTCATGAACACTGAAGCTTTCTTT
few	TRBD1	TRBV7-8	TRBJ1-1	CASSLHRGRMNTEAFF	TGTGCCAGCAGCTTACACAGGGGCCGCATGAACACTGAAGCTTTCTTT
-	TRBD2	TRBV5-1	TRBJ2-5	CASSLREDQETQYF	TGCGCCAGCAGCCTCCGGGAGGACCAAGAGACCCAGTACTTC
few	-	TRBV13	TRBJ2-1	CASSQEDWTSYNEQFF	TGCGCCAGCAGCCAAGAGGACTGGACCTCCTACAATGAGCAGTTCTTC
few	-	TRBV7-6	TRBJ2-6	CASSAAGANVLTF	TGTGCCAGCAGCGCAGCCGGGGCCAACGTCCTGACTTTC
-	TRBD1	TRBV27	TRBJ1-5	CASSLRQGGQPQHF	TGTGCCAGCAGTCTTCGACAGGGAGGTCAGCCCCAGCATTTT
-	TRBD1	TRBV27	TRBJ2-7	CASSTTGPDVYEQYF	TGTGCCAGCAGTACGACAGGGCCTGACGTCTACGAGCAGTACTTC
few	-	TRBV7-9	TRBJ2-1	CASSLARAGADNEQFF	TGTGCCAGCAGCTTAGCGCGGGCGGGGGCCGACAATGAGCAGTTCTTC
-	-	TRBV4-2	TRBJ2-7	CASSHPGENSYEQYF	TGTGCCAGCAGCCACCCCGGGGAGAACTCCTACGAGCAGTACTTC
-	TRBD2	TRBV5-1	TRBJ2-1	CASSIIAGGYNEQFF	TGCGCCAGCAGCATTATAGCGGGGGGCTACAATGAGCAGTTCTTC
few	TRBD1	TRBV10-3	TRBJ1-6	CAIRGQWGNSPLHF	TGTGCCATCAGGGGACAGTGGGGTAATTCACCCCTCCACTTT
-	-	TRBV27	TRBJ1-4	CASSSFGEKLFF	TGTGCCAGCAGTTCCTTCGGAGAAAAACTGTTTTTT
-	TRBD2	TRBV6-5	TRBJ2-7	CASSYGPGGGHEQYF	TGTGCCAGCAGTTACGGGCCTGGGGGGGGACACGAGCAGTACTTC
few	-	TRBV6-5	TRBJ2-1	CASSYGRVGEQFF	TGTGCCAGCAGTTACGGCCGTGTAGGTGAGCAGTTCTTC
-	-	TRBV29-1	TRBJ1-4	CSVRDGNEKLFF	TGCAGCGTGCGGGATGGAAATGAAAAACTGTTTTTT
few	TRBD1	TRBV14	TRBJ1-2	CASSQLGRQGVGGYTF	TGTGCCAGCAGCCAACTTGGTCGTCAGGGGGTGGGAGGCTACACCTTC
-	-	TRBV7-2	TRBJ2-7	CASSSQDEQYF	TGTGCCAGCAGCTCCCAGGACGAGCAGTACTTC
-	-	TRBV30	TRBJ1-2	CACMYRGHRGYTF	TGTGCCTGCATGTATCGGGGGCATCGTGGCTACACCTTC
-	-	TRBV4-1	TRBJ1-1	CASSQDRNTEAFF	TGCGCCAGCAGCCAAGACAGGAACACTGAAGCTTTCTTT
-	TRBD2	TRBV9	TRBJ2-1	CASSVAEAGNSYNEQFF	TGTGCCAGCAGCGTAGCTGAAGCGGGGAACTCCTACAATGAGCAGTTCTTC
few	-	TRBV19	TRBJ1-6	CASSTGSSYNSPLHF	TGTGCCAGTAGTACCGGTAGCTCCTATAATTCACCCCTCCACTTT
-	TRBD1	TRBV7-2	TRBJ1-2	CASRPDREWSGYTF	TGTGCCAGCAGACCCGACAGGGAATGGAGTGGCTACACCTTC
once	-	TRBV25-1	TRBJ1-5	CASSETHRDQPQHF	TGTGCCAGCAGTGAAACCCATAGGGATCAGCCCCAGCATTTT
-	-	TRBV6-5	TRBJ2-7	CASIGVHEQYF	TGTGCCTCCATAGGAGTTCACGAGCAGTACTTC
-	TRBD1	TRBV7-9	TRBJ1-2	CASSSNRGGFSNYGYTF	TGTGCCAGCAGCAGTAACAGGGGAGGTTTCTCTAACTATGGCTACACCTTC
-	-	TRBV5-1	TRBJ1-6	CASSWDWRSPLHF	TGCGCCAGCAGCTGGGATTGGCGATCACCCCTCCACTTT
-	TRBD1	TRBV2	TRBJ1-6	CANRDSANSPLHF	TGTGCCAATAGGGACAGCGCAAATTCACCCCTCCACTTT
-	-	TRBV9	TRBJ1-6	CASSVVGDSPLHF	TGTGCCAGCAGCGTAGTAGGGGATTCACCCCTCCACTTT
-	-	TRBV10-3	TRBJ2-7	CATQDSSYEQYF	TGTGCCACCCAGGACTCCTCCTACGAGCAGTACTTC
few	-	TRBV14	TRBJ1-2	CASSLGPAYGYTF	TGTGCCAGCAGCCTGGGACCCGCCTATGGCTACACCTTC
few	-	TRBV13	TRBJ1-5	CASSLGVSNQPQHF	TGTGCCAGCAGCTTAGGGGTTAGCAATCAGCCCCAGCATTTT
-	-	TRBV27	TRBJ1-6	CASRLGGVNSPLHF	TGTGCCAGCAGACTAGGAGGGGTGAATTCACCCCTCCACTTT
few	TRBD2	TRBV13	TRBJ2-3	CASAGTSSTDTQYF	TGTGCCAGCGCCGGGACTAGCTCCACAGATACGCAGTATTTT
-	-	TRBV9	TRBJ1-1	CASSSVGEGLNTEAFF	TGTGCCAGCAGCTCCGTGGGTGAGGGTTTGAACACTGAAGCTTTCTTT
few	TRBD2	TRBV9	TRBJ2-3	CASSDNSGVIPDTQYF	TGTGCCAGCAGCGATAATAGCGGGGTAATACCAGATACGCAGTATTTT
-	TRBD1	TRBV25-1	TRBJ1-6	CASGPGTGVPPLHF	TGTGCCAGCGGACCCGGGACAGGGGTGCCACCCCTCCACTTT
-	-	TRBV6-5	TRBJ2-1	CASSYPLANEQFF	TGTGCCAGCAGTTACCCGCTGGCTAATGAGCAGTTCTTC
few	-	TRBV5-4	TRBJ2-1	CASSLVVDEQFF	TGTGCCAGCAGCTTGGTTGTGGATGAGCAGTTCTTC
few	-	TRBV7-9	TRBJ2-3	CASSPGVTPTDTQYF	TGTGCCAGCAGCCCCGGAGTGACCCCCACAGATACGCAGTATTTT
few	TRBD1	TRBV6-5	TRBJ1-2	CASSRDRVYGYTF	TGTGCCAGCAGCCGGGACAGGGTCTATGGCTACACCTTC
few	-	TRBV29-1	TRBJ2-7	CSVVGGQTYEQYF	TGCAGCGTTGTGGGGGGACAGACCTACGAGCAGTACTTC
-	-	TRBV7-9	TRBJ2-5	CASSDSSAETQYF	TGTGCCAGCAGCGACTCTAGCGCGGAGACCCAGTACTTC
few	TRBD2	TRBV5-1	TRBJ2-1	CASSSGLAGDDEQFF	TGCGCCAGCAGCTCCGGACTAGCGGGGGATGATGAGCAGTTCTTC
-	-	TRBV27	TRBJ1-6	CASSLFGGNSPLHF	TGTGCCAGCAGTTTATTTGGGGGGAATTCACCCCTCCACTTT
-	-	TRBV5-6	TRBJ1-1	CASSTARALNTEAFF	TGTGCCAGCAGCACAGCCAGAGCTCTGAACACTGAAGCTTTCTTT
-	TRBD1	TRBV30	TRBJ1-6	CAWSSGTGDSPLHF	TGTGCCTGGTCATCCGGGACAGGGGATTCACCCCTCCACTTT
-	-	TRBV5-1	TRBJ1-1	CASSSRQRPEAFF	TGCGCCAGCAGCTCGCGACAGCGCCCTGAAGCTTTCTTT
-	-	TRBV5-4	TRBJ2-1	CASSLYNEQFF	TGTGCCAGCAGTCTATACAATGAGCAGTTCTTC
-	-	TRBV19	TRBJ1-2	CASSIDAEGVANYGYTF	TGTGCCAGTAGTATTGACGCCGAGGGAGTTGCTAACTATGGCTACACCTTC
few	TRBD1	TRBV7-6	TRBJ2-7	CASSLQGAYEQYF	TGTGCCAGCAGCTTACAGGGGGCCTACGAGCAGTACTTC